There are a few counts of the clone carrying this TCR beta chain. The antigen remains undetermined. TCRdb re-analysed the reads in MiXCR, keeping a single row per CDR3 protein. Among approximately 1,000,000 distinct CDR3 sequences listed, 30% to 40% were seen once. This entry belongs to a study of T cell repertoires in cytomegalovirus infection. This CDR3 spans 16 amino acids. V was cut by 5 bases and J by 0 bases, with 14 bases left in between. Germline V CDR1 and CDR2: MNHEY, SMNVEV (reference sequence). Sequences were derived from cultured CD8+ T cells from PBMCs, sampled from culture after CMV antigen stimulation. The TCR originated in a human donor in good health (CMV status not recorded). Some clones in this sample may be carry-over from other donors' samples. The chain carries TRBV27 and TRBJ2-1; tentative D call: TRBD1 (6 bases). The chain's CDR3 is CASSPILGGSYNEQFF. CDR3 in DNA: TGTGCCAGCAGTCCCATTCTAGGGGGCTCCTACAATGAGCAGTTCTTC.